This is a list of T cell receptor beta chains from one sample in a study of T cells expressing NK-cell markers. TCRdb re-called the 5' RACE reads, yielding one record per CDR3 amino acid sequence without DNA. The sample table sets out around 100,000 distinct CDR3 sequences. Sequenced: blood T cells: a sorted CD56 or NKG2C T cell subset, CD4+ or CD8+ T cells, or bulk PBMC T cells (not recorded which). The receptors originated from a woman aged 18-69 years in good health. Each CDR3 is given with its conserved first and last residue.

CDR3: CASSFPGTEAFF
length: 12
V: TRBV12-3/TRBV12-4
J: TRBJ1-1

CDR3: CASSAEGPEYYEQYF
length: 15
V: TRBV6-1
J: TRBJ2-7

CDR3: CASSSGGGETQYF
length: 13
V: TRBV7-2
J: TRBJ2-5

CDR3: CASSVALAGGNTGELFF
length: 17
V: TRBV9
J: TRBJ2-2

CDR3: CASSSLDRKSTDTQYF
length: 16
V: TRBV12-3/TRBV12-4
J: TRBJ2-3

CDR3: CASSEGVGGIYF
length: 12
V: TRBV9
J: TRBJ1-3

CDR3: CSVKPRVAKNIQYF
length: 14
V: TRBV20-1
J: TRBJ2-4

CDR3: CASSFLGTVLYEQYF
length: 15
V: TRBV7-9
J: TRBJ2-7

CDR3: CASPLYFGNTIYF
length: 13
V: TRBV2
J: TRBJ1-3

CDR3: CSARDREHNEQFF
length: 13
V: TRBV29-1
J: TRBJ2-1

CDR3: CSVEGTAQPAYNEQFF
length: 16
V: TRBV29-1
J: TRBJ2-1

CDR3: CASSFSGVSGELFF
length: 14
V: TRBV11-3
J: TRBJ2-2

CDR3: CAWEVTGELFF
length: 11
V: TRBV30
J: TRBJ2-2

CDR3: CASSDGVVTYNEQFF
length: 15
V: TRBV6-4
J: TRBJ2-1

CDR3: CASTPGGPETQYF
length: 13
V: TRBV28
J: TRBJ2-5

CDR3: CASSDRDRPDQPQHF
length: 15
V: TRBV6-2/TRBV6-3
J: TRBJ1-5

CDR3: CASSPIGGGLGQETQYF
length: 17
V: TRBV10-2
J: TRBJ2-5

CDR3: CASSLWVSNTEAFF
length: 14
V: TRBV5-1
J: TRBJ1-1

CDR3: CATSDPLRDTLYF
length: 13
V: TRBV24-1
J: TRBJ2-3

CDR3: CASSLVGTSGRAVGHEQFF
length: 19
V: TRBV28
J: TRBJ2-1

CDR3: CSVEALVDSGANVLTF
length: 16
V: TRBV29-1
J: TRBJ2-6

CDR3: CASSWGTGATDTQYF
length: 15
V: TRBV5-1
J: TRBJ2-3

CDR3: CATEDRPNTGELFF
length: 14
V: TRBV28
J: TRBJ2-2

CDR3: CSVGGIGDTQYF
length: 12
V: TRBV29-1
J: TRBJ2-3

CDR3: CASSQWEEQFF
length: 11
V: TRBV3-1
J: TRBJ2-1

CDR3: CASSLGWGTGEKLFF
length: 15
V: TRBV7-6
J: TRBJ1-4

CDR3: CASSLVGPNEKLFF
length: 14
V: TRBV11-2
J: TRBJ1-4

CDR3: CSVEDQLGQGGPGELFF
length: 17
V: TRBV29-1
J: TRBJ2-2

CDR3: CSAADVRNYGYTF
length: 13
V: TRBV20-1
J: TRBJ1-2

CDR3: CSVFSGGRGYGYTF
length: 14
V: TRBV29-1
J: TRBJ1-2

CDR3: CASSQVGGVPSTSNQPQHF
length: 19
V: TRBV4-3
J: TRBJ1-5

CDR3: CASTPSGSLDIQYF
length: 14
V: TRBV2
J: TRBJ2-4

CDR3: CASSQEGNSYEQYF
length: 14
V: TRBV4-3
J: TRBJ2-7

CDR3: CASSLGTDTQYF
length: 12
V: TRBV7-9
J: TRBJ2-3

CDR3: CASSQSTGVDYNEQFF
length: 16
V: TRBV23-1
J: TRBJ2-1

CDR3: CASSLELGTGFYNEQFF
length: 17
V: TRBV7-9
J: TRBJ2-1

CDR3: CASSVAHNEQFF
length: 12
V: TRBV9
J: TRBJ2-1

CDR3: CSVTANTGELFF
length: 12
V: TRBV29-1
J: TRBJ2-2

CDR3: CASRTLGDYGYTF
length: 13
V: TRBV12-3/TRBV12-4
J: TRBJ1-2

CDR3: CASSSLAGTDTQYF
length: 14
V: TRBV7-9
J: TRBJ2-3

CDR3: CASSLLDGAVQPQHF
length: 15
V: TRBV7-8
J: TRBJ1-5

CDR3: CASSLRREETQYF
length: 13
V: TRBV28
J: TRBJ2-5

CDR3: CASSFGLLEPLHF
length: 13
V: TRBV12-3/TRBV12-4
J: TRBJ1-6

CDR3: CASSDPTGGGSPLHF
length: 15
V: TRBV6-1
J: TRBJ1-6

CDR3: CASSLGGVLKETQYF
length: 15
V: TRBV7-6
J: TRBJ2-5

CDR3: CASRHGQGLVETQYF
length: 15
V: TRBV2
J: TRBJ2-5

CDR3: CASSISLINSYNEQFF
length: 16
V: TRBV19
J: TRBJ2-1

CDR3: CAISPRGGSNYGYTF
length: 15
V: TRBV6-1
J: TRBJ1-2

CDR3: CASSDRWGDEQFF
length: 13
V: TRBV6-1
J: TRBJ2-1

CDR3: CASSIKQGQGGSYNSPLHF
length: 19
V: TRBV11-1
J: TRBJ1-6

CDR3: CASSFSRQGPYEQYF
length: 15
V: TRBV28
J: TRBJ2-7